A selection of T cell receptor beta chains follows, all from one sample in a study of neoadjuvant anti-PD-1 for oral cavity cancer. Only in-frame clones appear in the TCRdb table, and some are missing; sequencing was by immunoSEQ multiplex PCR. Among 11,000 to 15,000 clones, more than 70% were seen once, and the ten largest hold around 2.3%. Specimen: PBMCs, collected after nivolumab (anti-PD-1) treatment. The receptors were sampled from a person aged 40 to 85 with oral cavity squamous cell carcinoma. Each CDR3 is given with its conserved first and last residue. D genes are given only for firm matches. Only part of the rows carry a size: once, few, many, or a class if the clone is expanded.

J,V,D,size,CDR3,DNA
TRBJ2-1,TRBV10-3,-,-,CAISESNPGPNNEQFF,TGTGCCATCAGTGAGTCGAATCCGGGACCCAATAATGAGCAGTTCTTC
TRBJ1-5,TRBV6-1,-,-,CASSEFRNQPQHF,TGTGCCAGCAGTGAATTCCGCAATCAGCCCCAGCATTTT
TRBJ1-4,TRBV5-1,TRBD1,-,CASSLQGVLNEKLFF,TGCGCCAGCAGCTTACAGGGGGTTTTAAATGAAAAACTGTTTTTT
TRBJ2-7,TRBV15,TRBD2,-,CATSLGSGTSYEQYF,TGTGCCACCAGCCTGGGTTCCGGGACTAGCTACGAGCAGTACTTC
TRBJ2-1,TRBV7-9,-,once,CASSLAGSYNEQFF,TGTGCCAGCAGCTTAGCCGGCAGCTACAATGAGCAGTTCTTC
TRBJ2-7,TRBV28,TRBD2,-,CASSLGGYEQYF,TGTGCCAGCAGTTTGGGGGGGTACGAGCAGTACTTC
TRBJ1-1,TRBV29-1,TRBD1,-,CSVDRGINLGTEAFF,TGCAGCGTCGACAGGGGGATAAACCTGGGCACTGAAGCTTTCTTT
TRBJ1-3,TRBV6-1,-,-,CASSEGQTGPSGNTIYF,TGTGCCAGCAGCGAAGGACAAACAGGGCCCTCTGGAAACACCATATATTTT
TRBJ1-1,TRBV6-6,-,-,CASRSGGNTEAFF,TGTGCCAGCAGATCGGGGGGGAACACTGAAGCTTTCTTT
TRBJ1-2,TRBV7-3,-,-,CASSLDGYGYTF,TGTGCCAGCAGCTTGGACGGCTATGGCTACACCTTC
TRBJ1-5,TRBV19,-,-,CASSIFGGGGNQPQHF,TGTGCCAGTAGTATTTTTGGGGGGGGCGGCAATCAGCCCCAGCATTTT
TRBJ2-2,TRBV5-6,-,-,CASSLVPSKDTGELFF,TGTGCCAGCAGCTTGGTCCCCAGCAAGGACACCGGGGAGCTGTTTTTT
TRBJ1-6,TRBV5-5,TRBD1,few,CASREGATGNSPLHF,TGTGCCAGCAGGGAGGGGGCAACGGGGAATTCACCCCTCCACTTT
TRBJ2-5,TRBV11-3,TRBD1,-,CASSNRGGETQYF,TGTGCCAGCAGCAACAGGGGCGGGGAGACCCAGTACTTC
TRBJ1-1,TRBV5-1,-,-,CASTPWKGTEAFF,TGCGCCAGCACCCCATGGAAAGGCACTGAAGCTTTCTTT
TRBJ2-7,TRBV6-5,-,-,CASSYSSAAYEQYF,TGTGCCAGCAGTTACTCTAGCGCGGCCTACGAGCAGTACTTC
TRBJ2-3,TRBV6-1,-,once,CASSEDAGSTDTQYF,TGTGCCAGCAGTGAAGACGCGGGAAGCACAGATACGCAGTATTTT
TRBJ2-7,TRBV7-3,TRBD2,-,CASSLRWRGLGYEQYF,TGTGCCAGCAGCTTACGTTGGCGGGGGTTAGGCTACGAGCAGTACTTC
TRBJ1-1,TRBV7-7,-,-,CASSKDSNTEAFF,TGTGCCAGCAGCAAAGACAGTAACACTGAAGCTTTCTTT
TRBJ2-7,TRBV27,-,-,CASSHRAKSTYEQYF,TGTGCCAGCTCACACCGGGCCAAATCGACCTACGAGCAGTACTTC
TRBJ1-5,TRBV6-6,-,-,CASSWASNQPQHF,TGTGCCAGCAGTTGGGCGAGCAATCAGCCCCAGCATTTT
TRBJ2-7,TRBV27,TRBD1,-,CASSWKERGHYEQYF,TGTGCCAGCAGTTGGAAAGAGAGGGGGCATTACGAGCAGTACTTC
TRBJ2-5,TRBV6-1,TRBD2,-,CASSALSGTRETQYF,TGTGCCAGCAGTGCGCTTAGCGGGACGCGAGAGACCCAGTACTTC
TRBJ2-1,TRBV4-1,-,-,CASSQDLGRTGPYNEQFF,TGCGCCAGCAGCCAAGATCTAGGTAGGACGGGCCCCTACAATGAGCAGTTCTTC
TRBJ2-5,TRBV7-3,TRBD2,few,CASGVSGGVQYF,TGTGCCAGCGGTGTTAGCGGGGGGGTCCAGTACTTC
TRBJ2-2,TRBV28,-,-,CASSLVGRAVTGELFF,TGTGCCAGCAGTTTGGTGGGACGGGCGGTCACGGGGGAGCTGTTTTTT
TRBJ2-7,TRBV11-2,-,-,CASSKWGSHYEQYF,TGTGCCAGCAGCAAGTGGGGCTCTCACTACGAGCAGTACTTC
TRBJ2-3,TRBV6-5,-,-,CASRPQISSTDTQYF,TGTGCCAGCAGACCACAGATATCTAGCACAGATACGCAGTATTTT
TRBJ1-2,TRBV7-3,-,-,CASSPDGGYGYTF,TGTGCCAGCAGCCCGGACGGAGGATATGGCTACACCTTC
TRBJ1-1,TRBV5-1,-,few,CASSFIDLDTEAFF,TGCGCCAGCAGCTTCATCGATTTGGACACTGAAGCTTTCTTT
TRBJ1-4,TRBV21-1,-,-,CASSKALHAREEKLFF,TGTGCCAGCAGCAAAGCGCTCCACGCAAGAGAGGAAAAACTGTTTTTT
TRBJ2-7,TRBV28,TRBD1,-,CASSRTGGAYEQYF,TGTGCCAGCAGCCGGACAGGGGGAGCCTACGAGCAGTACTTC
TRBJ2-6,TRBV27,TRBD1,-,CASRTGATSGANVLTF,TGTGCCAGCCGGACAGGGGCGACCTCTGGGGCCAACGTCCTGACTTTC
TRBJ2-7,TRBV25-1,-,-,CASSWGYEQYF,TGTGCCAGCAGTTGGGGCTACGAGCAGTACTTC
TRBJ2-1,TRBV30,-,-,CAWSPLAGEQFF,TGTGCCTGGAGTCCCTTGGCGGGTGAGCAGTTCTTC
TRBJ1-1,TRBV30,-,-,CAWTQGEAAFF,TGTGCCTGGACCCAAGGGGAGGCAGCTTTCTTT
TRBJ2-3,TRBV7-2,-,-,CASSLVGYSTDTQYF,TGTGCCAGCAGCTTAGTCGGGTACAGCACAGATACGCAGTATTTT
TRBJ2-1,TRBV13,-,-,CASTQRQGLTEQFF,TGTGCCAGCACCCAGCGACAAGGCCTAACAGAGCAGTTCTTC
TRBJ1-1,TRBV10-2,TRBD1,-,CASRGQVGTEAFF,TGCGCCAGCAGGGGACAGGTGGGGACTGAAGCTTTCTTT
TRBJ2-2,TRBV12-5,TRBD1,-,CASGLLRTGQNTGELFF,TGTGCTAGTGGTTTGTTGAGGACAGGTCAGAACACCGGGGAGCTGTTTTTT
TRBJ2-5,TRBV2,-,-,CASQGFLETQYF,TGTGCCAGCCAGGGGTTTTTGGAGACCCAGTACTTC
TRBJ2-7,TRBV4-2,-,-,CASSQDRGSLYEQYF,TGTGCCAGCAGCCAAGATCGAGGTAGCCTCTACGAGCAGTACTTC
TRBJ2-7,TRBV5-1,-,-,CASSLSRMVGEQYF,TGCGCCAGCAGCTTGTCGCGGATGGTGGGGGAGCAGTACTTC
TRBJ1-1,TRBV2,TRBD1,-,CASRGQGWDTEAFF,TGTGCCAGCAGGGGACAGGGGTGGGACACTGAAGCTTTCTTT
TRBJ2-7,TRBV7-8,TRBD2,-,CASRSRTSGDEQYF,TGTGCCAGCAGATCAAGGACTAGCGGGGACGAGCAGTACTTC
TRBJ2-1,TRBV11-2,TRBD2,few,CASSNSLAGPWDEQFF,TGTGCCAGCAGCAACTCACTAGCGGGGCCCTGGGATGAGCAGTTCTTC
TRBJ2-4,TRBV10-3,-,-,CAISDSTGAKNIQYF,TGTGCCATCAGTGACAGTACAGGGGCCAAAAACATTCAGTACTTC
TRBJ2-5,TRBV5-1,TRBD1,-,CASSLSPGQGIVETQYF,TGCGCCAGCAGCTTGTCTCCGGGACAGGGAATAGTGGAGACCCAGTACTTC
TRBJ2-3,TRBV5-1,-,-,CASSLDRGTDTQYF,TGCGCCAGCAGCTTGGACAGGGGCACAGATACGCAGTATTTT
TRBJ2-3,TRBV6-1,-,-,CASSESPASTDTQYF,TGTGCCAGCAGTGAATCTCCGGCGAGCACAGATACGCAGTATTTT
TRBJ1-4,TRBV5-6,TRBD1,few,CASSSGMGTGEKLFF,TGTGCCAGCAGCTCCGGAATGGGGACAGGTGAAAAACTGTTTTTT
TRBJ1-6,TRBV9,TRBD1,-,CASSVDHRGRSPLHF,TGTGCCAGCAGCGTAGATCACAGGGGGCGGTCACCCCTCCACTTT
TRBJ2-6,TRBV19,-,-,CASSIQGSGANVLTF,TGTGCCAGTAGTATACAGGGGTCTGGGGCCAACGTCCTGACTTTC
TRBJ2-7,TRBV5-4,-,-,CASSLLPGRDEQYF,TGTGCCAGCAGCTTGTTACCGGGCAGGGACGAGCAGTACTTC
TRBJ2-7,TRBV11-2,TRBD1,-,CASSFLRDRGFKEYF,TGTGCCAGCAGCTTTTTAAGGGACAGGGGCTTTAAGGAGTACTTC